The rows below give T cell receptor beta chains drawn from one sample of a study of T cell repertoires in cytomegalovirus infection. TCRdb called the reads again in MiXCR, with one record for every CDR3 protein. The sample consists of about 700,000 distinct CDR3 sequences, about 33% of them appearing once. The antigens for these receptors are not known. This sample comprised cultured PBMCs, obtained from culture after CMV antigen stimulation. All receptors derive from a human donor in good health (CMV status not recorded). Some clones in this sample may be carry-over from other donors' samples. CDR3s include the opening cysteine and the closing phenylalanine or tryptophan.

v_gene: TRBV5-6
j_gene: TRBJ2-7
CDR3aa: CASSWGPNGGEQYF

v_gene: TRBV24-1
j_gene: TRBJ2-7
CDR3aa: CATSDGGGLQQYF

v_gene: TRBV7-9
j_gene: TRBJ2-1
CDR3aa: CASSGLTGYNEQFF

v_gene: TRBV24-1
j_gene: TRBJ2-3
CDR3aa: CATSDTLTDTQYF

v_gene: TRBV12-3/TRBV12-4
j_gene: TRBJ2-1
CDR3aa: CASQSLSGGEQFF

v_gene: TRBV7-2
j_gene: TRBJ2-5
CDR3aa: CASSLNRPIVKYF

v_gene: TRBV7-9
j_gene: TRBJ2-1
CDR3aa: CASSHSATYNEQFF

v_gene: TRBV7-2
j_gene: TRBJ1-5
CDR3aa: CASSFSATQPQHF

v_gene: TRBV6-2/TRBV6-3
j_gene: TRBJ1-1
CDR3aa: CASSYPGFSSEAFF

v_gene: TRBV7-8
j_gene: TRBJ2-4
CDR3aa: CASSPRPGLEPTKNIQYF

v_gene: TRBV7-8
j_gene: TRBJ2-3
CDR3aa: CASSTDRDHLSTDTQYF

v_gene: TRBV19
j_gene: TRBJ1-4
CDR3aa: CASSNRGPNEKLFF

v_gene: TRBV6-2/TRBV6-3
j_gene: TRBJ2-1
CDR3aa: CASRHRLADYNEQFF

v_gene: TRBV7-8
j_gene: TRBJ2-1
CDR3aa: CASSRSGSTVDEQFF

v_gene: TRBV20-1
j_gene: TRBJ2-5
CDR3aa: CSARSPLRGAGETQYF

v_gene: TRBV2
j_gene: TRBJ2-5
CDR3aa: CASSPDRMSETQYF

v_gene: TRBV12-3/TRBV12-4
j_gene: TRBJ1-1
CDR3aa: CASSLSGGREAFF

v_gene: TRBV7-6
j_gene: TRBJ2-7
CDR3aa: CASSALSAGPYEQYF

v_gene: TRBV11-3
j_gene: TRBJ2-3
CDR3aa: CASSQGTASTDTQYF

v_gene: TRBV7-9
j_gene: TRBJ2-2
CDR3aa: CASSSGKNTGELFF

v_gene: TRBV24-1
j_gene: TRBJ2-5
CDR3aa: CATSDSGGQETQYF

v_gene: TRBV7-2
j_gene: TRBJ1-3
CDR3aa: CASSRQGTSGNTIYF

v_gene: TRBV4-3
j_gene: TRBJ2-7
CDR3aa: CASSQDLDWGGGEQYF

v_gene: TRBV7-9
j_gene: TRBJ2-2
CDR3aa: CASSRAVTGELFF

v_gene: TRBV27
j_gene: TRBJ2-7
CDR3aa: CASFTSGRSPNEQYF

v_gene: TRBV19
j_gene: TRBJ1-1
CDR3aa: CASKDREYTEAFF

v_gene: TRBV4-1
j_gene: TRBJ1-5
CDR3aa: CASSHHPGGNQPQHF

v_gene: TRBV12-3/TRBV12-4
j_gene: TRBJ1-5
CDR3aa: CASSSADRGNQPQHF

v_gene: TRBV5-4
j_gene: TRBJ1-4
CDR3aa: CASSSPGGSF

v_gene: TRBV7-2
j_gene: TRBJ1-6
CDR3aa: CASSLVGQSNSPLHF

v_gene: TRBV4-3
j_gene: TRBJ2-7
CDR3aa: CASSQERITYEQYF

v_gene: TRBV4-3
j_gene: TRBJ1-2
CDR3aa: CASSQDPGGRAFYGYTF

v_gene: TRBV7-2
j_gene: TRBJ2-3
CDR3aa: CASSNGLAGDTQYF

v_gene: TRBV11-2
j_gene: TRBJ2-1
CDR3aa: CASSYLSPGLGTSNEQFF

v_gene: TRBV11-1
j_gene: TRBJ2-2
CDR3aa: CASSLGRGTGRTGELFF

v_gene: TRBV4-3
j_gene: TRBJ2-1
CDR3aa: CASSQGTGVHEQFF

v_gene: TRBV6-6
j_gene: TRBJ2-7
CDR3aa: CASSYSSTSTPYEQYF

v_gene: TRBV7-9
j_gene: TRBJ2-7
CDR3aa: CASSSSGRGAYEQYF

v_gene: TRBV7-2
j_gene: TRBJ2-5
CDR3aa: CASKGANQETQYF

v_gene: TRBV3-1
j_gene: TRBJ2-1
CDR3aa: CASSQGGTSTMTQFF

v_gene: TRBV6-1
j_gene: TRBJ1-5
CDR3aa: CASSEAYSQNQPQHF

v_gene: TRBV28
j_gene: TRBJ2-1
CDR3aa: CASTPPAHVDEQFF

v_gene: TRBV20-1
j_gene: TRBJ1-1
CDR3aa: CSARDGTLNTEAFF

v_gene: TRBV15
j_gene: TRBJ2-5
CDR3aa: CATSRNPWTRPQETQYF

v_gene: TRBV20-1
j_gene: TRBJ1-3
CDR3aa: CSASVVGREAGNTIYF

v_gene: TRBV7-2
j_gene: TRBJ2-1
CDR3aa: CASSPPGSGNEQFF

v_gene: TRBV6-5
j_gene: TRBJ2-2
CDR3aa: CAARGRNTGELFF

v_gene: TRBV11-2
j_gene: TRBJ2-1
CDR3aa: CASSSQLAGGLNEQFF

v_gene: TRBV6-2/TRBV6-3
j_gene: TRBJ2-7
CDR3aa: CASIKGYEQYF

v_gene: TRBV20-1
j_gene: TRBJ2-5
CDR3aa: CSARETEGLETQYF

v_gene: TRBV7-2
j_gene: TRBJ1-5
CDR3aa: CASSFNGNQPQHF

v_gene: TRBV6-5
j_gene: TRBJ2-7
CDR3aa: CASRSRQGAGEQYF

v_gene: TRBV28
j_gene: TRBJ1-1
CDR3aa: CASTIGDTEAFF

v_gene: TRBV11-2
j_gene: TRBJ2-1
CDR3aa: CASSWTSVSGEQFF

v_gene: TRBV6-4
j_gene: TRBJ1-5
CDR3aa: CASRDPGNQPQHF

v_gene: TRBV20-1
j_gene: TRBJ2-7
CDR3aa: CSASGRTYEQYF

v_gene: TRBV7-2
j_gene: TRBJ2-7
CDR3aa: CASSLDGNSYEQYF

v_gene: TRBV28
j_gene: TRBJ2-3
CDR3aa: CASSSRGWADTQYF

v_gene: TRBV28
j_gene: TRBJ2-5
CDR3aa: CASSLLAGRGQETQYF

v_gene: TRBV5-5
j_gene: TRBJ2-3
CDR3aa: CASSQQQGADTQYF